Following are 3 T cell receptor beta chains from one sample sequenced in a study of T cell responses to AZD1222 COVID-19 vaccine. Sequenced by immunoSEQ multiplex PCR; TCRdb stores in-frame clones only, minus some. The sample contains about 140,000 clones, 93% of which appear only once. This specimen consisted of peripheral blood, obtained on day 0 of MenACWY control vaccination. All receptors come from an adult in good health.

The V gene is TRBV13, the J gene TRBJ1-6; the match to TRBD1 covers 8 bases. The CDR3 is made up of 14 amino acids. V gave up 5 bases and J gave up 7 bases; unmatched junction bases: 4. CDR1 and CDR2 (germline): PRHDT, FYEKMQ (reference sequence). In DNA, the CDR3 is TGTGCCAGCAGCCTCCGACAGGGGAATTCACCCCTCCACTTT. Its protein product is CASSLRQGNSPLHF.

The genes are TRBV28 and TRBJ1-6, with D hard to call. Trimming stripped 4 bases from V and 6 bases from J, with 10 bases between. Germline V gene data show CDR1 as MDHEN and CDR2 as SYDVKM. The CDR3 length is 14 residues. Here the CDR3 reads CASSWVRANSPLHF. The CDR3 region has the DNA TGTGCCAGCAGTTGGGTTAGGGCTAATTCACCCCTCCACTTT. Using reference TRBV28 and TRBJ1-6 for the parts outside the CDR3, the full variable domain is DVKVTQSSRYLVKRTGEKVFLECVQDMDHENMFWYRQDPGLGLRLIYFSYDVKMKEKGDIPEGYSVSREKKERFSLILESASTNQTSMYLCASSWVRANSPLHFGNGTRLTVT.

The chain is built from TRBV30 and TRBJ2-5; 10 bases are a match to TRBD2. Germline CDR1 and CDR2: GTSNPN and SVGIG (reference sequence). The CDR3 loop spans 12 amino acids. V dropped 4 bases and J dropped 4; count of bases not matched to a gene: 0. The CDR3 DNA sequence: TGTGCCTGGACTAGCGGGGGAGAGACCCAGTACTTC. Encoded protein: CAWTSGGETQYF.